The clone carrying this T cell receptor beta chain was seen only a few times. Antigen unknown. These data come from a study of T-cell memory formation after mild COVID-19. Study overall: Clusters were largely donor specific. Notes on the study in general: The authors did not confirm SARS-CoV-2 specificity of second-wave clones peaking day 37.

TCRdb recomputed calls from the 5' RACE reads with MiXCR, one row per CDR3 protein. The sample yields about 620,000 distinct CDR3 sequences, roughly 18% seen once. The CDR3 covers 15 residues. Trimming took 0 bases from V and 5 from J; bases not matched to a gene: 6. Germline assignment: CDR1 LGHNA and CDR2 YNFKEQ. Sequencing used PBMCs or a T cell subset sorted from them (not recorded which). The sequence was collected from an adult woman who had mild COVID-19 (a few samples of this study predate the infection). Cell type and time point are not known. J is TRBJ2-5 and V is TRBV4-2, with TRBD2 matching 7 bases. The CDR3 DNA reads TGTGCCAGCAGCCAAGATGTGGCGGGAGCGGAGACCCAGTACTTC. It codes for CASSQDVAGAETQYF.